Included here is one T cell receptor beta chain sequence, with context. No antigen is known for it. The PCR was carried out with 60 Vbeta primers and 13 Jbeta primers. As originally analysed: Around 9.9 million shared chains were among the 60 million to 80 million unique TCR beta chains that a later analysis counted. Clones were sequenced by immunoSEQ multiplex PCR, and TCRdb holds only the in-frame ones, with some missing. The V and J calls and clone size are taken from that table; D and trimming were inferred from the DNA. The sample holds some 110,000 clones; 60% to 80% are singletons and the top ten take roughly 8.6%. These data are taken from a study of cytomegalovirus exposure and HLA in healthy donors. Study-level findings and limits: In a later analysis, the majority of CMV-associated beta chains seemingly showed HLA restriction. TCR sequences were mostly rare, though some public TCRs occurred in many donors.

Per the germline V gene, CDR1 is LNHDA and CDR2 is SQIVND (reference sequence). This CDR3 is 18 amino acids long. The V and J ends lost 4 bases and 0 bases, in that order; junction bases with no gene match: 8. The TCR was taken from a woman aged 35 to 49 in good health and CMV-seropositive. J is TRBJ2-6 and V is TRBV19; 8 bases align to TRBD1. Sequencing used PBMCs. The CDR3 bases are TGTGCCAGTAGTAGGTGGACAGGGACATTCTCTGGGGCCAACGTCCTGACTTTC. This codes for CASSRWTGTFSGANVLTF.